The 30 T cell receptor beta chains given below trace back to one sample, sequenced in a study of blood T cell repertoires in COVID-19. Profiled with immunoSEQ multiplex PCR; TCRdb holds only in-frame clones, not every one. The data hold about 28,000 clones, with about 85% observed a single time. The sequenced sample consisted of peripheral blood. Every receptor here comes from a man in his 60s with active COVID-19.

The rearrangement joins TRBV9 to TRBJ1-5; tentatively, D is TRBD1 (6 bases). The germline V and J ends were trimmed by 0 bases and 6 bases, with 10 bases remaining between them. Germline V lookup: CDR1 SGDLS, CDR2 YYNGEE. CDR3 length equals 14 residues. Here the CDR3 DNA reads TGTGCCAGCAGCGTAGCACAGGGCGGTCAGCCCCAGCATTTT. Translating gives CASSVAQGGQPQHF.

This clone was seen once. This chain uses TRBV10-2 with TRBJ1-2; a possible D gene is TRBD1 (6 bases). CDR1 is WSHSY and CDR2 is SAAADI in the germline V gene. The CDR3 runs 14 residues. V dropped 9 bases and J dropped 0 bases, with 14 bases sitting between them. CDR3 sequence (DNA): TGCGCCAGTGCCCAGGGACAAGCTAACTATGGCTACACCTTC. It yields the protein CASAQGQANYGYTF.

The chain has TRBV7-6 and TRBJ2-2; the match to TRBD1 covers 7 bases. The length of the CDR3 is 19 residues. CDR1 and CDR2 from the germline V gene are SGHVS and FNYEAQ. The junction had 15 bases not matched to a gene; V was cut back by 3 bases and J by 2 bases. The CDR3 region has the DNA TGTGCCAGCAGCTTCCCACTGACCGGGACAGTGCAAAACACCGGGGAGCTGTTTTTT. It translates to CASSFPLTGTVQNTGELFF.

The genes are TRBV5-4 and TRBJ1-2; D not resolved. Germline V lookup: CDR1 SGHNT, CDR2 YYREEE (reference sequence). V was pared by 4 bases and J by 2 bases, with 18 bases between. The CDR3 has 16 amino acids. CDR3 region: CASSVLQSRANYGYTF. The CDR3 nucleotides read TGTGCCAGCAGCGTTTTACAGTCCCGAGCAAACTATGGCTACACCTTC.

This chain uses TRBV4-1 with TRBJ1-3, with a possible D match to TRBD1 (5 bases). Germline lookup yields CDR1 MGHRA and CDR2 YSYEKL. This CDR3 region has 18 residues. V dropped 1 base and J dropped 0 bases, with 16 bases sitting between them. CDR3 DNA: TGCGCCAGCAGCCAAGGCAGGGTGGGGCTCCTCTCTGGAAACACCATATATTTT. Its protein is CASSQGRVGLLSGNTIYF.

This chain connects TRBV6-5 to TRBJ2-7, with D perhaps TRBD2 (6 bases). Germline V CDR1 and CDR2: MNHEY, SVGAGI. This CDR3 has 12 residues. Trimming took 6 bases from V and 6 from J, leaving 12 bases between them. This chain's CDR3 is CASRPGDGEQYF. The CDR3 coding sequence is TGTGCCAGCAGGCCGGGGGACGGCGAGCAGTACTTC.

V gene TRBV2 combines with J gene TRBJ2-1; 11 nucleotides match TRBD1. Per germline, CDR1 SNHLY and CDR2 FYNNEI. V lost 5 bases, J lost 10 bases, and 4 bases stayed unmatched. The CDR3 totals 13 residues. The CDR3 coding sequence is TGTGCCAGCAGTCCGGGGACAGGGGGAGAGCAGTTCTTC. It specifies CASSPGTGGEQFF. Combining the CDR3 with reference TRBV2 and TRBJ2-1 gives the whole variable domain EPEVTQTPSHQVTQMGQEVILRCVPISNHLYFYWYRQILGQKVEFLVSFYNNEISEKSEIFDDQFSVERPDGSNFTLKIRSTKLEDSAMYFCASSPGTGGEQFFGPGTRLTVL.

This chain joins TRBV5-1 and TRBJ2-7; possibly TRBD2 for D (6 bases). Germline CDR1 SGHRS, CDR2 YFSETQ. Deletions cut 4 bases from V and 4 bases from J, with 18 bases between. This CDR3 has 15 residues. CDR3 DNA: TGCGCCAGCAGCCCTCGGGACTTCGGATCATACGAGCAGTACTTC. This gives the protein CASSPRDFGSYEQYF.

The chain carries TRBV15 and TRBJ2-5; 8 nucleotides match TRBD1. Germline CDR1 LNHNV, CDR2 YYDKDF (reference sequence). V shed 2 bases and J 3 bases; nucleotides not matched to a gene: 5. This CDR3 comprises 15 residues. The CDR3 bases are TGTGCCACCAGCAGATCCAGGGGGCCTGAAGAGACCCAGTACTTC. Translation: CATSRSRGPEETQYF.

The chain combines TRBV19 with TRBJ2-7; 8 bases agree with TRBD1. V was pared by 5 bases and J by 5 bases, with 5 bases of the junction left unmatched. The CDR3 spans 13 residues. Per germline, CDR1 LNHDA and CDR2 SQIVND (reference sequence). The CDR3 spells CASSPEDRDEQYF. Written as DNA, the CDR3 is TGTGCCAGTAGTCCCGAGGACAGGGACGAGCAGTACTTC.

The chain has TRBV11-3 and TRBJ2-3; a weak D match, TRBD2 (5 bases). Trimming pared 5 bases from V and 6 bases from J, leaving 9 bases between. Germline CDR1 SGHNT, CDR2 YENEEA. The CDR3 extends over 12 amino acids. The chain's CDR3 is CASSPGMDTQYF. The CDR3 DNA sequence: TGTGCCAGCAGCCCCGGGATGGATACGCAGTATTTT.

The chain combines TRBV5-1 with TRBJ2-1, with 8 nucleotides matching TRBD1. Germline V gene lookup returns CDR1 SGHRS and CDR2 YFSETQ. The CDR3 contains 16 residues. After removal of 4 bases from V and 5 bases from J, the junction contained 11 bases not matched to a gene. The CDR3 spells CASSQARDRRDNEQFF. DNA for the CDR3: TGCGCCAGCAGCCAAGCGCGGGACAGGCGCGACAATGAGCAGTTCTTC. Full variable domain (remainder filled in from reference TRBV5-1 and TRBJ2-1): KAGVTQTPRYLIKTRGQQVTLSCSPISGHRSVSWYQQTPGQGLQFLFEYFSETQRNKGNFPGRFSGRQFSNSRSEMNVSTLELGDSALYLCASSQARDRRDNEQFFGPGTRLTVL.

The rearrangement links TRBV7-8 to TRBJ2-1; TRBD2 agrees at 11 bases. Germline CDR1 SGHVS, CDR2 FQNEAQ. CDR3 length equals 15 residues. After removal of 5 bases from V and 4 bases from J, the junction contained 4 bases not matched to a gene. This CDR3 reads CASSALAGGYNEQFF. The CDR3, as DNA: TGTGCCAGCAGCGCCTTAGCGGGGGGGTACAATGAGCAGTTCTTC.

This rearrangement joins TRBV3-1 (or the pseudogene TRBV3-2) to TRBJ1-2; D possibly corresponds to TRBD1 (6 bases). Germline V CDR1 and CDR2: LGHDT, YNNKEL (reference sequence). This CDR3 is 15 amino acids long. The V and J ends lost 0 bases and 0 bases respectively, with 8 bases between them. CDR3 residues: CASSQDNRANYGYTF. CDR3 bases: TGTGCCAGCAGCCAAGATAACAGGGCTAACTATGGCTACACCTTC.

The chain is built from TRBV5-1 and TRBJ2-5; D perhaps matches TRBD2 (6 bases). Trimming pared 2 bases from V and 2 bases from J, leaving 13 bases between. CDR3 length: 15 amino acids. Germline V lookup: CDR1 SGHRS, CDR2 YFSETQ. This chain's CDR3 is CASSFGEDGQETQYF. DNA for the CDR3: TGCGCCAGCAGCTTCGGGGAGGATGGGCAAGAGACCCAGTACTTC.

This clone was detected only once. The chain joins TRBV5-6 to TRBJ2-1; 9 nucleotides agree with TRBD1. V shed 0 bases, J shed 8 bases, and the junction held 6 bases outside the gene matches. Germline loops: CDR1 SGHDT, CDR2 YYEEEE. CDR3 length: 15 amino acids. DNA of the CDR3: TGTGCCAGCAGCTTGGAAGGACAGGGGATGTATGAGCAGTTCTTC. This encodes CASSLEGQGMYEQFF.

The sample holds one count of this clone. The chain carries TRBV12-3 or TRBV12-4 and TRBJ2-7; D perhaps matches TRBD2 (6 bases). V lost 1 base and J 6 bases, leaving 10 bases between the germline ends. This CDR3 region has 13 residues. The chain's CDR3 is CASSLGGTGEQYF. The CDR3 bases are TGTGCCAGCAGTTTAGGGGGGACTGGCGAGCAGTACTTC.

This rearrangement joins TRBV6-1 to TRBJ2-7; TRBD1 matches 9 bases. In germline, CDR1 is MNHNS, CDR2 SASEGT. J was trimmed by 7 bases and V by 1 base; bases with no gene match: 8. CDR3 size: 15 residues. As DNA, the CDR3 is TGTGCCAGCAGTGAAGTGACAGGGGGGCGATCGGAGCAGTACTTC. Protein product: CASSEVTGGRSEQYF.

The DNA for the CDR3 is TGTGCCAGCAGCTTGGGGGGAGTCCGCTATGGCTACACCTTC. It codes for CASSLGGVRYGYTF. The rearrangement uses TRBV5-8 and TRBJ1-2; no definite D call. CDR3 length equals 14 residues. The germline gives CDR1 SGHTS, CDR2 YDEGEE. Trimming pared 0 bases from V and 4 bases from J, leaving 10 bases between.

The rearrangement links TRBV5-1 to TRBJ2-2; 7 nucleotides line up with TRBD2. V dropped 4 bases and J dropped 2; count of bases not matched to a gene: 5. This CDR3 is 15 amino acids long. Germline CDR1 and CDR2: SGHRS and YFSETQ. CDR3: CASSGGLQNTGELFF. As DNA, the CDR3 is TGCGCCAGCAGCGGGGGACTACAAAACACCGGGGAGCTGTTTTTT.

J is TRBJ1-1 and V is TRBV19; 7 bases match TRBD1. Germline V gene lookup returns CDR1 LNHDA and CDR2 SQIVND (reference sequence). The CDR3 loop spans 15 amino acids. Losses at the gene ends were 7 bases for V and 4 bases for J; bases not matched to a gene: 12. CDR3 DNA sequence: TGTGCCAGTACCGCCCCGGACAGGAGGAGCACTGAAGCTTTCTTT. It specifies CASTAPDRRSTEAFF.

This chain joins TRBV5-1 and TRBJ2-3; 10 bases match TRBD1. Germline CDR1 is SGHRS and CDR2 is YFSETQ. V lost 4 bases and J lost 5; bases outside the gene matches: 13. This CDR3 contains 17 residues. This CDR3 reads CASSRARTGGGRDTQYF. CDR3 coding DNA: TGCGCCAGCAGCCGGGCCCGGACAGGGGGTGGCAGAGATACGCAGTATTTT.

The chain couples TRBV4-1 to TRBJ1-5, with a tentative D call TRBD1 (5 bases). Deletions cut 1 base from V and 0 bases from J, with 16 bases between. The CDR3 sequence is 18 residues long. Germline V lookup: CDR1 MGHRA, CDR2 YSYEKL. CDR3 amino acids: CASSQAMSGGVSNQPQHF. In nucleotides, the CDR3 is TGCGCCAGCAGCCAAGCTATGAGCGGGGGAGTTAGCAATCAGCCCCAGCATTTT.

The V call is TRBV3-1 (or the pseudogene TRBV3-2), the J call TRBJ1-1; tentative D call: TRBD1 (5 bases). The CDR3 has 16 amino acids. V was clipped by 1 base and J by 4 bases, with 16 bases between them. Germline-derived CDR1 and CDR2 are LGHDT and YNNKEL (reference sequence). The CDR3 bases are TGTGCCAGCAGCCAAGGAGGGACTGGGTTCGGCACTGAAGCTTTCTTT. It is translated as CASSQGGTGFGTEAFF.

The chain couples TRBV7-6 to TRBJ2-3; TRBD2 agrees at 8 bases. J lost 4 bases, V lost 2 bases, and 5 bases had no gene match. CDR3 length: 15 residues. Germline lookup yields CDR1 SGHVS and CDR2 FNYEAQ. CDR3 residues: CASSLSSGGADTQYF. The CDR3 DNA follows: TGTGCCAGCAGCTTAAGCAGCGGGGGCGCAGATACGCAGTATTTT. Variable domain in full (rest from reference TRBV7-6 and TRBJ2-3): GAGVSQSPRYKVTKRGQDVALRCDPISGHVSLYWYRQALGQGPEFLTYFNYEAQQDKSGLPNDRFSAERPEGSISTLTIQRTEQRDSAMYRCASSLSSGGADTQYFGPGTRLTVL.

The V call is TRBV7-2, the J call TRBJ2-7; the match to TRBD2 covers 7 bases. J gave up 4 bases and V 5 bases, and 8 bases lay outside the gene matches. The CDR3 spans 14 residues. Germline CDR1 reads SGHTA; CDR2 reads FQGNSA. CDR3: CASSPLGGMYEQYF. The CDR3 DNA sequence: TGTGCCAGCAGCCCACTGGGAGGGATGTACGAGCAGTACTTC.

This chain joins TRBV28 and TRBJ1-3; D unclear. CDR3 length: 15 residues. V lost 5 bases, J lost 5 bases, and 16 bases lay in between. The germline V gene encodes CDR1 MDHEN and CDR2 SYDVKM. CDR3 coding DNA: TGTGCCAGCAGTCCGACGGGATTATTGAGAAACACCATATATTTT. Translation gives CASSPTGLLRNTIYF.

The chain has TRBV25-1 and TRBJ1-1, with D unclear. The CDR3 sequence is 14 residues long. Germline V gives CDR1 MGHDK, CDR2 SYGVNS. The V and J ends lost 0 bases and 4 bases respectively, with 9 bases between them. CDR3 sequence: CASSEYTEGTEAFF. CDR3 nucleotides: TGTGCCAGCAGTGAATATACCGAGGGCACTGAAGCTTTCTTT.

The chain employs TRBV7-9 and TRBJ2-7; 10 bases map to TRBD1. CDR3 length: 14 residues. CDR1 is SEHNR and CDR2 is FQNEAQ in the germline V gene (reference sequence). V was clipped by 5 bases and J by 4 bases; unmatched bases: 5. CDR3 amino acids: CASSLGQGGYEQYF. The CDR3 nucleotides read TGTGCCAGCAGCCTAGGACAGGGGGGGTACGAGCAGTACTTC. Based on the CDR3 plus reference TRBV7-9 and TRBJ2-7, the full variable domain is DTGVSQNPRHKITKRGQNVTFRCDPISEHNRLYWYRQTLGQGPEFLTYFQNEAQLEKSRLLSDRFSAERPKGSFSTLEIQRTEQGDSAMYLCASSLGQGGYEQYFGPGTRLTVT.

V gene TRBV4-2 combines with J gene TRBJ1-2; D call uncertain. Per germline, CDR1 LGHNA and CDR2 YNFKEQ. The length of the CDR3 is 13 residues. V was trimmed by 1 base and J by 7 bases, leaving 10 bases between them. CDR3 DNA sequence: TGTGCCAGCAGCCAAGTAGATAGATTTGGCTACACCTTC. It encodes CASSQVDRFGYTF.